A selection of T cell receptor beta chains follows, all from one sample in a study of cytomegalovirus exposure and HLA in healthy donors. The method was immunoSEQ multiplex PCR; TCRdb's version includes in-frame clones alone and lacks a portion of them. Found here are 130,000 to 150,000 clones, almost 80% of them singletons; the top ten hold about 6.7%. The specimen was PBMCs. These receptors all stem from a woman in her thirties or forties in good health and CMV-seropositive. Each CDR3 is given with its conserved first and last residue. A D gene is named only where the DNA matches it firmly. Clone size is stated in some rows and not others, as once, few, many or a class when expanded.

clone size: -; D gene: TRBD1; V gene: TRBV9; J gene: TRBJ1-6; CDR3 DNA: TGTGCCAGCAGCGGACCGGGACAGTATAATTCACCCCTCCACTTT; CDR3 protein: CASSGPGQYNSPLHF
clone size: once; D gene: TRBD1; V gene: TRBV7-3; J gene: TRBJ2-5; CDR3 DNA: TGTGCCAGCAGCCCGACAGGGTGGATCCAAGAGACCCAGTACTTC; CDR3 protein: CASSPTGWIQETQYF
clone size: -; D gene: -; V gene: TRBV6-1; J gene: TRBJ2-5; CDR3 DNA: TGTGCCAGCAGTGAAGGGTCTGAGGTCCGGGGGACCCAGTACTTC; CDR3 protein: CASSEGSEVRGTQYF
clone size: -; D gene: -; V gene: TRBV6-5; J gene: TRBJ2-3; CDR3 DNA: TGTGCCAGCAGGCCCGCAGGAGATACGCAGTATTTT; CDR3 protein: CASRPAGDTQYF
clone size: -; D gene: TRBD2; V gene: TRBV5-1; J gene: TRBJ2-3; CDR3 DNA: TGCGCCAGCAGCTTGCAACAGGAAGCGGGGGGCACAGATACGCAGTATTTT; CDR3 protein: CASSLQQEAGGTDTQYF
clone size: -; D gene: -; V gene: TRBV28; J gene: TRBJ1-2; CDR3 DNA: TGTGCCAGCAGGGAGGGACCTGGCTACACCTTC; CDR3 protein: CASREGPGYTF
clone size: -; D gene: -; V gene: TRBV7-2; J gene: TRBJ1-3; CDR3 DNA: TGTGCCAGCAGCCTCCAAGGTTATGGGCCTGGAAACACCATATATTTT; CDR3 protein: CASSLQGYGPGNTIYF
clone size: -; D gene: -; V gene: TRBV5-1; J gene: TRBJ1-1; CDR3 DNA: TGCGCCAGCAGCTTGCGCGACAGACTTTCTGAAGCTTTCTTT; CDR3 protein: CASSLRDRLSEAFF
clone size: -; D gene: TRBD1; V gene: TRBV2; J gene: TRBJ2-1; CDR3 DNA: TGTGCCAGCAGTGCGGGACAGGGGTCCTACAATGAGCAGTTCTTC; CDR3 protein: CASSAGQGSYNEQFF
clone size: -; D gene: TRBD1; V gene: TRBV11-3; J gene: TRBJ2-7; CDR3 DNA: TGTGCCAGCAGCCGCGGACAGGGCTACGAGCGGTACTTC; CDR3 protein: CASSRGQGYERYF
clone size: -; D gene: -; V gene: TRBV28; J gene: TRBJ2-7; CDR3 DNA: TGTGCCAGCAGCCCGGGCGGGGCCCAAACGGGAGAGCAGTACTTC; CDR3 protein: CASSPGGAQTGEQYF
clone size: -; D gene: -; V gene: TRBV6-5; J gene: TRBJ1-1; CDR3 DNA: TGTGCCAGCAGAGGGGGTAACACTGAAGCTTTCTTT; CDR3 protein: CASRGGNTEAFF
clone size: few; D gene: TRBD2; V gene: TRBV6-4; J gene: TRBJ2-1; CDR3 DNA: TGTGCCAGCAGTCCTAGCGGGGGGGCAAGAAATGAGCAGTTCTTC; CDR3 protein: CASSPSGGARNEQFF
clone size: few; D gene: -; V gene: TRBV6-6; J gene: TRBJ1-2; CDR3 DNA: TGTGCCAGCAGGTCTCGAGGGAGCTATGGCTACACCTTC; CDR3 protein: CASRSRGSYGYTF
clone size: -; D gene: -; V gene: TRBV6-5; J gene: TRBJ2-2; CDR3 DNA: TGTGCCAGCAGTTCTAACACCAACTATAACACCGGGGAGCTGTTTTTT; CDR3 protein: CASSSNTNYNTGELFF
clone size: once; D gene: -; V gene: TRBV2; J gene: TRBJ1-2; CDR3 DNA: TGTGCCAGCACTTTAGTGCATGGCTACACCTTC; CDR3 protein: CASTLVHGYTF
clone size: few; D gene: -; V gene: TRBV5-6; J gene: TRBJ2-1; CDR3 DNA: TGTGCCAGCAGCTTGAGGCTAGCATACAATGAGCAGTTCTTC; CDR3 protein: CASSLRLAYNEQFF
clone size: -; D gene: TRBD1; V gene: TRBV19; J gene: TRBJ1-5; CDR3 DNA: TGTGCCAGTAGTTTCACAGGGGTTTTCGGCAATCAGCCCCAGCATTTT; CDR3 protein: CASSFTGVFGNQPQHF
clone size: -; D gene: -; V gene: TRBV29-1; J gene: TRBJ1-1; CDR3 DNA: TGCAGCGTTGGGGCGAACACTGAAGCTTTCTTT; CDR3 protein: CSVGANTEAFF
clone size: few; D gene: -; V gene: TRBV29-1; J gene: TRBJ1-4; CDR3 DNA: TGCAGCGTCCCTGGGACAAAAGTAGGGGAAAAACTGTTTTTT; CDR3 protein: CSVPGTKVGEKLFF
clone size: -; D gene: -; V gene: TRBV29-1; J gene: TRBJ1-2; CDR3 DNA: TGCAGCGCCCCCCTATGGCGGGAAAACTATGGCTACACCTTC; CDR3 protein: CSAPLWRENYGYTF
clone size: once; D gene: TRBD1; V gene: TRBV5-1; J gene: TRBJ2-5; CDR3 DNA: TGCGCCAGCAGCTTGGATGGGACAGGGCTGGAGACCCAGTACTTC; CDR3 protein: CASSLDGTGLETQYF
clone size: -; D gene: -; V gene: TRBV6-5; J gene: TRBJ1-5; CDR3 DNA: TGTGCCAGCAGCCTCCTATACAATCAGCCCCAGCATTTT; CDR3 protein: CASSLLYNQPQHF
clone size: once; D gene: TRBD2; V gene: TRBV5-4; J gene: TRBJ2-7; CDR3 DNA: TGTGCCAGCAGCTTGCGGTCGGTAGCGGGGGGGGCGGCCTACGAGCAGTACTTC; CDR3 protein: CASSLRSVAGGAAYEQYF